The clone carrying this T cell receptor beta chain is labeled medium-sized based on frequency. Its cognate antigen is unknown. Tens of thousands of genome equivalents of blood DNA were amplified for TRB. One tube held mixed TRB-A and TRB-B primer pools for touch-down PCR. After re-calling the multiplex PCR reads, TCRdb lists one entry per CDR3 protein, DNA absent. This repertoire includes 1,400 or so distinct CDR3 sequences. This specimen belongs to a study of T cell clusters in autoimmune cytopenias. The CDR3 covers 16 residues. CDR1 SEHNR and CDR2 FQNEAQ come from the germline V gene (reference sequence). Study results and caveats: The T cell clusters came from computational analysis alone and lack functional validation. A dominant lymphoma-associated repertoire apparently masked the cluster-lack signature in secondary cytopenia versus chronic lymphocytic leukemia. TRB repertoire shifts in secondary cytopenia and chronic lymphocytic leukemia mostly reflected lymphoma, not autoimmunity.

This TCR derives from a human donor with an autoimmune cytopenia or autoimmune hepatitis (not recorded which). What was sequenced was peripheral blood. V and J are TRBV7-9 and TRBJ1-2; the TRBD1 assignment by TCRdb is unverifiable without DNA. CDR3 sequence: CASSRAGTGGGYGYTF.